This T cell receptor beta chain was identified in a study of beta chain features in type 1 diabetes. Every isolated RNA sample was fully reverse transcribed, so sequencing captured expressed TCRB transcripts. Sequenced by immunoSEQ multiplex PCR; TCRdb stores in-frame clones only, minus some. This table has just over 600,000 clones, 15% to 17% appearing once. Per germline, CDR1 SGHAT and CDR2 FQDESV (reference sequence). Trimming took 6 bases from V and 6 from J; bases not matched to a gene: 9. The CDR3 runs 14 residues. The rearrangement joins TRBV11-1 to TRBJ2-7; 9 nucleotides align to TRBD2. The sample was naive CD4+ T cells from blood. This receptor was identified in a man aged 18 to 29 in good health. Here the CDR3 DNA reads TGTGCCAGCAGGACGACAGCGGGAGGTGGCGAGCAGTACTTC. Translation gives CASRTTAGGGEQYF. Full variable domain (outside the CDR3, taken from reference TRBV11-1 and TRBJ2-7): EAEVAQSPRYKITEKSQAVAFWCDPISGHATLYWYRQILGQGPELLVQFQDESVVDDSQLPKDRFSAERLKGVDSTLKIQPAELGDSAMYLCASRTTAGGGEQYFGPGTRLTVT.